This entry features one T cell receptor beta chain sequence. Its antigen is not identified. The data originate from a study of OX40 agonist ivuxolimab in advanced cancers. Whole-study context: Patients were treated with ivuxolimab, an agonistic anti-OX40 (CD134) antibody. Ivuxolimab doses were 0.01, 0.1, 0.3, 1.5, 3 or 10 mg/kg every 2 weeks. Study-level findings and limits: Nonresponders included some who also had low normalized T-cell clonal expansion. Researchers report that CD8+ T cells had, on average, more expanded clones than CD4+.

Sequencing was performed with immunoSEQ multiplex PCR; in TCRdb, only in-frame clones are kept and a portion is missing. Among roughly 60,000 clones listed, 87% were seen once. This clonotype was obtained from an adult with an advanced solid tumor such as melanoma, head and neck, liver or kidney cancer. The starting material was CD4+ or CD8+ T cells sorted from blood, obtained in a trial of the OX40 agonist ivuxolimab.

The CDR3 DNA sequence: TGTGCCATCAGTGCGAGGGGAGAGACCCAGTACTTC. Amino acids: CAISARGETQYF. The rearrangement joins TRBV10-3 to TRBJ2-5; D is tentatively TRBD1 or TRBD2 (5 bases each). From germline, CDR1 is ENHRY and CDR2 SYGVKD. Trimming pared 4 bases from V and 4 bases from J, leaving 7 bases between. The CDR3 has 12 amino acids.